Each of the 15 T cell receptor beta chains below was sequenced from the same sample in a study of blood T cells in healthy people across ages. The use of a sample-barcoded 5' primer and a J-beta primer mix characterized a second PCR of roughly 6 to 11 cycles. Each CDR3 protein is one row after TCRdb ran MiXCR on the 5' RACE reads. This table has 780,000 or so distinct CDR3 sequences, 56% appearing once. The sample comprised blood. These receptors all come from a man in his forties or fifties in good health.

The chain links TRBV20-1 to TRBJ2-3, with D uncertain. Trimming stripped 0 bases from V and 2 bases from J, with 9 bases between. CDR3 size: 14 residues. The germline V gene encodes CDR1 DFQATT and CDR2 SNEGSKA (reference sequence). The CDR3 DNA reads TGCAGTGCTAGAGACGGGTCTTTCACAGATACGCAGTATTTT. Its protein product is CSARDGSFTDTQYF.

V gene TRBV6-2 or TRBV6-3 combines with J gene TRBJ2-5; 11 bases match TRBD2. CDR1 is MNHEY, CDR2 SVGEGT, per germline. The CDR3 has 18 residues. V lost 2 bases, J lost 5 bases, and 13 bases stayed unmatched. The CDR3 sequence is CASSYPASGGPNRETQYF. The CDR3 DNA reads as TGTGCCAGCAGTTACCCGGCTAGCGGGGGGCCCAATCGGGAGACCCAGTACTTC.

The genes are TRBV29-1 and TRBJ2-6; 7 bases are shared with TRBD2. Per germline, CDR1 SQVTM and CDR2 ANQGSEA. The V segment lost 4 bases and the J segment 1 base; nucleotides outside the gene matches: 1. This CDR3 region has 14 residues. The DNA for the CDR3 is TGCAGCGTTGGGGGGGGTTCTGGGGCCAACGTCCTGACTTTC. This gives the protein CSVGGGSGANVLTF.

This chain connects TRBV7-2 to TRBJ2-3; D unclear. The V gene's germline CDR1 is SGHTA and CDR2 FQGNSA. The CDR3 has 16 amino acids. Trimming left V 7 bases short and J 2 bases short, with 19 bases between. The CDR3 region is CASTLGNGVLTDTQYF. Here the CDR3 DNA reads TGTGCCAGCACCTTGGGGAATGGAGTTCTCACAGATACGCAGTATTTT.

The V gene is TRBV2, the J gene TRBJ2-2; D remains unclear. Germline V gene lookup returns CDR1 SNHLY and CDR2 FYNNEI. V was pared by 2 bases and J by 1 base, with 5 bases between. This CDR3 region has 14 residues. CDR3 nucleotides: TGTGCCAGCAGTGAACGGCGGAACACCGGGGAGCTGTTTTTT. Protein product: CASSERRNTGELFF.

This chain joins TRBV28 and TRBJ2-1, with D maybe TRBD2 (7 bases). Trimming stripped 11 bases from V and 9 bases from J, with 20 bases between. Looked up from germline, CDR1 is MDHEN and CDR2 is SYDVKM. CDR3 length equals 13 residues. Written as DNA, the CDR3 is TGTGCCTCCCGCGAGGGGGGGCGAGGTGAGCAGTTCTTC. This sequence encodes CASREGGRGEQFF.

CDR3 DNA: TGTGCCAGCAGTTATCCGACAGGGCAAGAGACCCAGTACTTC. Encoded protein: CASSYPTGQETQYF. The chain joins TRBV28 to TRBJ2-5, with 7 bases matching TRBD1. CDR3 length equals 14 residues. V lost 4 bases to trimming and J lost 2 bases; unmatched junction nucleotides: 4. Germline CDR1 and CDR2: MDHEN and SYDVKM.

As for this clonotype: A read error may produce the germline difference seen at one junction end. The genes are TRBV5-1 and TRBJ1-6; D is perhaps TRBD1 (5 bases). In germline, CDR1 is SGHRS, CDR2 YFSETQ. The CDR3 is made up of 13 amino acids. The CDR3 loop reads CAGRESVNSPLHF. The CDR3 region has the DNA TGCGCCGGCAGGGAGAGCGTAAATTCACCCCTCCACTTT.

Only one count was recorded for this clonotype. V and J are TRBV13 and TRBJ1-6; D unresolved. V was shortened by 4 bases and J by 7 bases, with 17 bases between the two germline ends. This CDR3 is 16 amino acids long. CDR1 and CDR2 (germline): PRHDT, FYEKMQ (reference sequence). The CDR3 DNA reads as TGTGCCAGCAGCTACCCGACAATTGGACTAAATTCACCCCTCCACTTT. Its protein is CASSYPTIGLNSPLHF. Looking up the rest from reference TRBV13 and TRBJ1-6 gives the full variable domain: AAGVIQSPRHLIKEKRETATLKCYPIPRHDTVYWYQQGPGQDPQFLISFYEKMQSDKGSIPDRFSAQQFSDYHSELNMSSLELGDSALYFCASSYPTIGLNSPLHFGNGTRLTVT.

About this clonotype: Germline and junction disagree at one end, which may indicate a read error. Written as DNA, the CDR3 is TGCAGCGTTGAAGGTCTCCCCGGGGCCCCCAGGGGTGGCTGCACCTTC. It encodes CSVEGLPGAPRGGCTF. The chain links TRBV29-1 to TRBJ1-2; D perhaps matches TRBD1 (6 bases). The CDR3 sequence is 16 residues long. Germline V CDR1 and CDR2: SQVTM, ANQGSEA.

V and J are TRBV5-6 and TRBJ2-7, with D possibly being TRBD2 (6 bases). Germline loops: CDR1 SGHDT, CDR2 YYEEEE. V was shortened by 5 bases and J by 2 bases, with 17 bases between the two germline ends. The CDR3 length is 15 residues. The CDR3 spells CASRTPGTSTYEQYF. For the CDR3, the DNA is TGTGCCAGCAGAACTCCCGGGACTTCCACCTACGAGCAGTACTTC.

The rearrangement uses TRBV21-1 and TRBJ2-4; TRBD1 was called by the table and not checked on the DNA. TRBV21-1 is a pseudogene segment. The CDR3 runs 18 residues. The CDR3 spells CASSRPTGQGVRVLGQYF. CDR3 in DNA: TGTGCCAGCAGCAGACCAACGGGACAGGGGGTTAGAGTTTTAGGGCAGTACTTC.

The chain links TRBV10-3 to TRBJ2-3, with a possible D match to TRBD2 (6 bases). V shed 11 bases and J shed 2 bases, with 23 bases lying between them. Germline V gene sequence: CDR1 ENHRY, CDR2 SYGVKD. The CDR3 is 16 residues long. CDR3 sequence reads: CAVTQVGAGLTDTQYF. The CDR3 DNA is TGTGCCGTGACCCAGGTCGGAGCGGGCCTCACAGATACGCAGTATTTT.

CDR3 bases: TGTGCCAGCAAATCAGCGCAAGAGACCCAGTACTTC. It specifies CASKSAQETQYF. The chain couples TRBV6-2 or TRBV6-3 to TRBJ2-5, with D hard to call. V gave up 7 bases and J gave up 2 bases, with 8 bases separating them. This CDR3 is built from 12 residues. Germline lookup yields CDR1 MNHEY and CDR2 SVGEGT.

The CDR3 DNA follows: TGCAGTGCTAGAGCCCCTCCAGGGTACAATGAGCAGTTCTTC. Its translation: CSARAPPGYNEQFF. The chain recombines TRBV20-1 with TRBJ2-1; D might be TRBD1 (5 bases). The V gene's germline CDR1 is DFQATT and CDR2 SNEGSKA (reference sequence). Trimming removed 1 base at V and 4 bases at J, with 11 bases between. The CDR3 is 14 amino acids.